These 32 T cell receptor beta chains were all obtained from the same sample, sequenced in a study of lymphopenia after photon versus proton radiotherapy. Using immunoSEQ multiplex PCR, the repertoire was profiled, and TCRdb retains in-frame clones only, with some absent. Of 150,000 to 200,000 clones listed, 80% to 90% are singletons. Source: peripheral blood, taken from a patient treated with photon-based radiotherapy. All receptors derive from a man in his fifties or sixties with gastric cancer.

The CDR3 DNA sequence: TGCGCCAGCAGCTTCACAGGAGTCGGATATGGCTACACCTTC. Amino acids: CASSFTGVGYGYTF. The gene calls are TRBV5-1 and TRBJ1-2; D may be TRBD1 (5 bases). Germline-derived CDR1 and CDR2 are SGHRS and YFSETQ. The CDR3 is 14 residues long. Deletions cut 2 bases from V and 5 bases from J, with 13 bases between.

V usage is TRBV7-9 and J usage is TRBJ1-5; no reliable D call. V was shortened by 7 bases and J by 3 bases, with 10 bases between the two germline ends. CDR1 is SEHNR and CDR2 is FQNEAQ in the germline V gene (reference sequence). This CDR3 is 13 amino acids long. CDR3 coding DNA: TGTGCCAGCACCTATGGAGACAATCAGCCCCAGCATTTT. Translation gives CASTYGDNQPQHF.

V is TRBV28 and J is TRBJ1-4; 9 bases line up with TRBD1. J was trimmed by 4 bases and V by 6 bases; bases with no gene match: 6. The CDR3 runs to 15 residues. Per the germline V gene, CDR1 is MDHEN and CDR2 is SYDVKM. CDR3 coding DNA: TGTGCCAGCAGGCCCCGGGACAGGGTTAATGAAAAACTGTTTTTT. It translates to CASRPRDRVNEKLFF.

The chain is built from TRBV28 and TRBJ2-1, with D tentatively TRBD2 (5 bases). V dropped 6 bases and J dropped 0 bases, with 24 bases sitting between them. This CDR3 is built from 19 residues. The V gene's germline CDR1 is MDHEN and CDR2 SYDVKM. CDR3 sequence: CASSPGLLRLLSSYNEQFF. Here the CDR3 DNA reads TGTGCCAGCAGCCCCGGACTTCTACGCCTGCTGAGCTCCTACAATGAGCAGTTCTTC.

The V gene is TRBV6-5, the J gene TRBJ2-5; D may be TRBD2 (6 bases). This CDR3 has 15 residues. Trimming removed 4 bases at V and 4 bases at J, with 16 bases between. CDR1 is MNHEY and CDR2 is SVGAGI in the germline V gene. The CDR3 reads CASSFTLGGGETQYF. The CDR3 DNA is TGTGCCAGCAGTTTTACCCTCGGGGGTGGAGAGACCCAGTACTTC.

This clone was recorded only once. The chain uses TRBV10-3 and TRBJ1-1; 7 bases line up with TRBD1. V lost 4 bases and J lost 5; bases outside the gene matches: 13. This CDR3 comprises 16 residues. Germline-derived CDR1 and CDR2 are ENHRY and SYGVKD. The CDR3 here is CAISAFGTQGGTEAFF. CDR3 DNA: TGTGCCATCAGTGCCTTTGGGACCCAGGGGGGTACTGAAGCTTTCTTT.

The chain uses TRBV11-2 and TRBJ2-6, with 7 bases matching TRBD1. CDR1 and CDR2 (germline): SGHAT, FQNNGV. After removal of 7 bases from V and 3 bases from J, the junction contained 15 bases not matched to a gene. The CDR3 has 18 amino acids. The CDR3 sequence: CASIPGFEGASGANVLTF. The DNA of the CDR3 is TGTGCCAGCATCCCCGGGTTCGAGGGGGCTAGTGGGGCCAACGTCCTGACTTTC.

The chain has TRBV18 and TRBJ2-7, with TRBD1 matching over 8 bases. CDR1 is KGHSH and CDR2 is LQKENI in the germline V gene. J was trimmed by 5 bases and V by 0 bases; bases with no gene match: 6. The CDR3 totals 15 residues. The CDR3 nucleotides are TGTGCCAGCTCACCACCTGGGGCAGGGGGCGACGAGCAGTACTTC. Residues: CASSPPGAGGDEQYF.

The rearrangement links TRBV18 to TRBJ1-2; 8 bases fit TRBD1. The CDR3 loop spans 12 amino acids. Germline V gene data show CDR1 as KGHSH and CDR2 as LQKENI. Losses at the gene ends were 4 bases for V and 8 bases for J; bases not matched to a gene: 3. The CDR3 region has the DNA TGTGCCAGCTCACTCGACAGGGGAGGCTACACCTTC. Its protein product is CASSLDRGGYTF.

V is TRBV18 and J is TRBJ2-2; no firm D call. This CDR3 has 15 residues. Trimming cost V 2 bases and J 1 base, with 8 bases left between them. Per germline, CDR1 KGHSH and CDR2 LQKENI. CDR3 loop: CASSPTGGNTGELFF. In DNA form, the CDR3 reads TGTGCCAGCTCACCAACCGGCGGGAACACCGGGGAGCTGTTTTTT.

The rearrangement links TRBV29-1 to TRBJ2-5, with 11 bases fitting TRBD2. CDR1 is SQVTM and CDR2 is ANQGSEA in the germline V gene. V lost 7 bases to trimming and J lost 5 bases; unmatched junction nucleotides: 9. This CDR3 contains 14 residues. The CDR3 nucleotides read TGCAGCGCATTTAGCGGGAGGGGGCTGGAGACCCAGTACTTC. This translates into CSAFSGRGLETQYF.

The DNA of the CDR3 is TGTGCCAGCAGTTCTTCCGGGATCTACGAGCAGTACTTC. Amino acid sequence: CASSSSGIYEQYF. The V and J genes are TRBV6-5 and TRBJ2-7; maybe TRBD2 (5 bases). Trimming left V 4 bases short and J 3 bases short, with 10 bases between. Germline CDR1 and CDR2: MNHEY and SVGAGI. This CDR3 is 13 amino acids long.

The gene calls are TRBV7-2 and TRBJ2-1; D unresolved. The germline CDR1 and CDR2 sequences are SGHTA and FQGNSA. CDR3 size: 15 residues. V lost 1 base and J lost 2, with 9 bases in between. CDR3: CASSLGGKTYNEQFF. The DNA for the CDR3 is TGTGCCAGCAGCTTAGGGGGTAAAACCTACAATGAGCAGTTCTTC.

The chain joins TRBV30 to TRBJ1-1; the D is unclear. V dropped 2 bases and J dropped 1 base, with 8 bases sitting between them. The CDR3 is 13 residues long. Per the germline V gene, CDR1 is GTSNPN and CDR2 is SVGIG (reference sequence). CDR3 sequence reads: CAWSMRKNTEAFF. The CDR3 bases are TGTGCCTGGAGTATGCGGAAGAACACTGAAGCTTTCTTT. The variable domain in full, with the rest retrieved from reference TRBV30 and TRBJ1-1, is SQTIHQWPATLVQPVGSPLSLECTVEGTSNPNLYWYRQAAGRGLQLLFYSVGIGQISSEVPQNLSASRPQDRQFILSSKKLLLSDSGFYLCAWSMRKNTEAFFGQGTRLTVV.

The chain couples TRBV5-1 to TRBJ2-1, with TRBD1 matching 8 bases. Per the germline V gene, CDR1 is SGHRS and CDR2 is YFSETQ. Unmatched junction bases numbered 11, after V lost 2 bases and J lost 7 bases. This CDR3 is 16 amino acids long. CDR3 protein: CASSFTGGSMSNEQFF. For the CDR3, the DNA is TGCGCCAGCAGCTTCACAGGGGGGAGTATGTCGAATGAGCAGTTCTTC.

V and J are TRBV5-1 and TRBJ1-1, with a possible D match to TRBD1 (6 bases). The germline V and J ends were trimmed by 7 bases and 3 bases, with 16 bases remaining between them. CDR3 length equals 14 residues. Germline CDR1 SGHRS, CDR2 YFSETQ. This chain's CDR3 is CASHNSYRDTEAFF. For the CDR3, the DNA is TGCGCCAGCCACAACAGCTACAGGGACACTGAAGCTTTCTTT.

This clone appeared a single time. The chain links TRBV18 to TRBJ2-1; 7 bases are shared with TRBD2. J lost 10 bases, V lost 3 bases, and 6 bases had no gene match. Germline V gene sequence: CDR1 KGHSH, CDR2 LQKENI. The CDR3 is 13 amino acids. The CDR3 region has the DNA TGTGCCAGCTCACCCCGTGATAGCGGGGAGCAGTTCTTC. Amino acids: CASSPRDSGEQFF.

On this clone itself: The sample carries other DNA sequences with the same CDR3. The rearrangement uses TRBV7-2 and TRBJ2-7; D remains unclear. The V and J ends lost 1 base and 2 bases respectively, with 9 bases between them. CDR1 SGHTA and CDR2 FQGNSA come from the germline V gene. This CDR3 comprises 14 residues. Here the CDR3 DNA reads TGTGCCAGCAGCTTAGGGCCGGGCCCCTACGAGCAGTACTTC. Amino acids: CASSLGPGPYEQYF.

The V gene is TRBV4-3, the J gene TRBJ2-2; D unclear. From germline, CDR1 is LGHNA and CDR2 YSLEER. The CDR3 totals 17 residues. Trimming left V 1 base short and J 5 bases short, with 17 bases between. CDR3 DNA sequence: TGCGCCAGCAGCCAAGGCCTAATCTTAGAACGTACCGGGGAGCTGTTTTTT. Translation gives CASSQGLILERTGELFF.

The rearrangement links TRBV28 to TRBJ1-5; the D is unclear. V was cut by 5 bases and J by 0 bases, with 17 bases left in between. The CDR3 contains 17 residues. The germline V gene has CDR1 MDHEN and CDR2 SYDVKM. The CDR3, as DNA: TGTGCCAGCAGTGTCCCGCCGGGATTTGATAGCAATCAGCCCCAGCATTTT. Protein sequence: CASSVPPGFDSNQPQHF.

This clone showed up just a few times. The rearrangement joins TRBV6-5 to TRBJ1-3; 7 bases match TRBD1. Germline CDR1 reads MNHEY; CDR2 reads SVGAGI. The junction had 6 bases not matched to a gene; V was cut back by 5 bases and J by 2 bases. The CDR3 has 15 amino acids. The CDR3 protein is CASSRQGNPGNTIYF. The CDR3 coding sequence is TGTGCCAGCAGTCGACAGGGAAACCCTGGAAACACCATATATTTT.

The rearrangement joins TRBV28 to TRBJ2-7, with TRBD2 matching over 11 bases. J lost 3 bases, V lost 6 bases, and 7 bases had no gene match. Looked up from germline, CDR1 is MDHEN and CDR2 is SYDVKM. The CDR3 is 15 residues long. CDR3 sequence (DNA): TGTGCCAGCAGGCCGCTAGCGGGAGGCCTCTACGAGCAGTACTTC. Protein sequence: CASRPLAGGLYEQYF.

The chain is built from TRBV19 and TRBJ1-5; no firm D call. V lost 6 bases, J lost 0 bases, and 6 bases lay in between. CDR3 length: 13 residues. In germline, CDR1 is LNHDA, CDR2 SQIVND (reference sequence). CDR3 nucleotides: TGTGCCAGTAGGGCCAATAGCAATCAGCCCCAGCATTTT. Translating it yields CASRANSNQPQHF.

The CDR3 loop reads CAWSGSGMNQPQHF. CDR3 in DNA: TGTGCCTGGAGTGGGTCAGGGATGAATCAGCCCCAGCATTTT. The V gene is TRBV30, the J gene TRBJ1-5, with D perhaps matching TRBD1 (5 bases). The germline CDR1 and CDR2 sequences are GTSNPN and SVGIG (reference sequence). V was trimmed by 1 base and J by 4 bases, leaving 11 bases between them. The CDR3 loop spans 14 amino acids. The full variable domain, with the rest looked up from reference TRBV30 and TRBJ1-5, is SQTIHQWPATLVQPVGSPLSLECTVEGTSNPNLYWYRQAAGRGLQLLFYSVGIGQISSEVPQNLSASRPQDRQFILSSKKLLLSDSGFYLCAWSGSGMNQPQHFGDGTRLSIL.

This chain uses TRBV19 with TRBJ2-1; tentatively, D is TRBD2 (5 bases). This CDR3 has 15 amino acids. V shed 3 bases and J shed 3 bases, with 12 bases lying between them. Germline V gene sequence: CDR1 LNHDA, CDR2 SQIVND (reference sequence). In DNA, the CDR3 is TGTGCCAGTAGTATTCGAGCGGCAAGCTACAATGAGCAGTTCTTC. It specifies CASSIRAASYNEQFF.

The V call is TRBV5-1, the J call TRBJ1-4; 7 bases fit TRBD1. Germline-derived CDR1 and CDR2 are SGHRS and YFSETQ. Germline trimming cut 4 bases from V and 5 bases from J; bases unmatched to any gene: 8. This CDR3 contains 15 residues. CDR3 DNA: TGCGCCAGCAGCAGACGGACAGGTCAAAATGAAAAACTGTTTTTT. Translating gives CASSRRTGQNEKLFF.

This CDR3 is CASSLRGYTF. CDR3 coding DNA: TGTGCCAGCAGTTTAAGAGGCTACACCTTC. The chain uses TRBV27 and TRBJ1-2; D not certain. In germline, CDR1 is MNHEY, CDR2 SMNVEV (reference sequence). V was cut by 2 bases and J by 8 bases, with 3 bases left in between. The CDR3 has 10 residues.

The rearrangement uses TRBV4-1 and TRBJ2-3, with 9 bases that match TRBD2. This CDR3 has 16 residues. With 4 bases clipped from V and 2 bases from J, the junction kept 7 bases outside the gene matches. The germline CDR1 and CDR2 sequences are MGHRA and YSYEKL. CDR3 loop: CASSRFSGSDTDTQYF. CDR3 coding DNA: TGCGCCAGCAGCCGATTTAGCGGGAGCGACACAGATACGCAGTATTTT.

V gene TRBV30 combines with J gene TRBJ1-1; D is perhaps TRBD1 (5 bases). The CDR3 sequence is 13 residues long. Germline V lookup: CDR1 GTSNPN, CDR2 SVGIG (reference sequence). Deletions cut 0 bases from V and 4 bases from J, with 9 bases between. CDR3 region: CAWSVQQGTEAFF. The CDR3, as DNA: TGTGCCTGGAGTGTGCAGCAGGGCACTGAAGCTTTCTTT. The complete variable domain, with remaining parts taken from reference TRBV30 and TRBJ1-1, reads SQTIHQWPATLVQPVGSPLSLECTVEGTSNPNLYWYRQAAGRGLQLLFYSVGIGQISSEVPQNLSASRPQDRQFILSSKKLLLSDSGFYLCAWSVQQGTEAFFGQGTRLTVV.

The gene calls are TRBV18 and TRBJ2-7, with a weak D call TRBD1 (6 bases). The CDR3 runs to 16 residues. CDR1 and CDR2 from the germline V gene are KGHSH and LQKENI. V dropped 2 bases and J dropped 0 bases, with 14 bases sitting between them. CDR3 loop: CASSPSDRRGSYEQYF. DNA of the CDR3: TGTGCCAGCTCACCATCGGACCGCAGGGGCTCCTACGAGCAGTACTTC. Full variable domain (rest looked up from reference TRBV18 and TRBJ2-7): NAGVMQNPRHLVRRRGQEARLRCSPMKGHSHVYWYRQLPEEGLKFMVYLQKENIIDESGMPKERFSAEFPKEGPSILRIQQVVRGDSAAYFCASSPSDRRGSYEQYFGPGTRLTVT.

The chain couples TRBV13 to TRBJ2-3; tentatively, D is TRBD2 (6 bases). Trimming removed 8 bases at V and 6 bases at J, with 12 bases between. This CDR3 spans 12 amino acids. The germline V gene encodes CDR1 PRHDT and CDR2 FYEKMQ (reference sequence). The CDR3 loop is CASVPRGDTQYF. DNA of the CDR3: TGTGCCAGCGTCCCCCGGGGGGATACGCAGTATTTT.

The rearrangement uses TRBV10-3 and TRBJ1-1; D gene uncertain. The V gene's germline CDR1 is ENHRY and CDR2 SYGVKD. V lost 8 bases and J 1 base, leaving 17 bases between the germline ends. The CDR3 runs 15 residues. CDR3 loop: CAIHLLEPKNTEAFF. For the CDR3, the DNA is TGTGCCATCCACCTTCTGGAGCCCAAGAACACTGAAGCTTTCTTT.